Given below is one T cell receptor beta chain in context. Profiled with immunoSEQ multiplex PCR; TCRdb holds only in-frame clones, not every one. The sample yields tens of thousands of clones, approximately 85% seen once. The CDR3 extends over 14 amino acids. CDR1 SGHRS and CDR2 YFSETQ come from the germline V gene. The V and J ends lost 0 bases and 4 bases respectively, with 10 bases between them. These data come from a study of OX40 agonist ivuxolimab in advanced cancers. The rearrangement links TRBV5-1 to TRBJ1-1; D might be TRBD1 (5 bases). The sequence was collected from an adult with an advanced solid tumor such as melanoma, head and neck, liver or kidney cancer. The source was CD4+ or CD8+ T cells sorted from blood, collected in a trial of the OX40 agonist ivuxolimab. The CDR3 nucleotides read TGCGCCAGCAGCTTGGAAAGGGGTTCCACTGAAGCTTTCTTT. This sequence encodes CASSLERGSTEAFF.